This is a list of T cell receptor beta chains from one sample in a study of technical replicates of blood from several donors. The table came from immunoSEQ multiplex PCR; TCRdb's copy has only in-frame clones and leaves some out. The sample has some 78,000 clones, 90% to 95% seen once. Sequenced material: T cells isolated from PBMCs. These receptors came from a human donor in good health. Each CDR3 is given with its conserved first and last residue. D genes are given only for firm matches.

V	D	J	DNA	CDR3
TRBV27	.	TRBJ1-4	TGTGCCAGCAGTTTATTCGCACAGGAGGAAAAACTGTTTTTT	CASSLFAQEEKLFF
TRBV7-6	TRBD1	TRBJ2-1	TGTGCCAGCAGCTTAGCGCGACAGGGGGCAGGGGAGCAGTTCTTC	CASSLARQGAGEQFF
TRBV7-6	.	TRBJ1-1	TGTGCCAGCAGCTCGGCCTCGGACAGGAACACTGAAGCTTTCTTT	CASSSASDRNTEAFF
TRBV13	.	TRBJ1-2	TGTGCCAGCAGCTTGGCAGAGACTTATGGCTACACCTTC	CASSLAETYGYTF
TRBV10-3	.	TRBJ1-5	TGTGCCTGCGGAGGGGGGGAAAATCAGCCCCAGCATTTT	CACGGGENQPQHF
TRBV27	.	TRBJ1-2	TGTGCCAGCAGTTTGGGGGGGACCCCTTACTATGGCTACACCTTC	CASSLGGTPYYGYTF
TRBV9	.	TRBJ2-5	TGTGCCAGCAGCCCCGACCTCCTCTCTAGAGGCCAAGAGACCCAGTACTTC	CASSPDLLSRGQETQYF
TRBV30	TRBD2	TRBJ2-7	TGTGCCTGGATAAGCCAGCGGGGCCCCTCCGGGCACTACGAGCAGTACTTC	CAWISQRGPSGHYEQYF
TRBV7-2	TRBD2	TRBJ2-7	TGTGCCAGCAGCCCAGCGGGAGGTTACGAGCAGTACTTC	CASSPAGGYEQYF
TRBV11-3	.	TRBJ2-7	TGTGCCAGCAGCACCCCCGGACAGCCCTACGAGCAGTACTTC	CASSTPGQPYEQYF
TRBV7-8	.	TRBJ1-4	TGTGCCAGCAGCTTAATAGGCACCGCCCCTCAGGCTAATGAAAAACTGTTTTTT	CASSLIGTAPQANEKLFF
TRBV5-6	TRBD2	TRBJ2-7	TGTGCCAGCAGCTTGCTCGGACTAGCGGGATGGTACGAGCAGTACTTC	CASSLLGLAGWYEQYF
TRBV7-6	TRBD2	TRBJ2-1	TGTGCCAGCAGCTCGAGGCTAGCGGGAGGGCCCTCTTTTAATGAGCAGTTCTTC	CASSSRLAGGPSFNEQFF
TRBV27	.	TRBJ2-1	TGTGCCAGCAGTTCCCCTAGCCGGAATGAGCAGTTCTTC	CASSSPSRNEQFF
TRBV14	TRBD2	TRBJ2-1	TGTGCCAGCAGCCAAGAAGTTATTAGCGGGGCATACAATGAGCAGTTCTTC	CASSQEVISGAYNEQFF
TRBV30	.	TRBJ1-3	TGTGCCCTTGGCGGGAGCTCTGGAAACACCATATATTTT	CALGGSSGNTIYF
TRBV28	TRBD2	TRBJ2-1	TGTGCCGGCTCTAGCGGGAGGGCCGGTGAGCAGTTCTTC	CAGSSGRAGEQFF
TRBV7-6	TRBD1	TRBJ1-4	TGTGCCAGCAGCTTAGCGAGACAGGGAATTGCAACTAATGAAAAACTGTTTTTT	CASSLARQGIATNEKLFF
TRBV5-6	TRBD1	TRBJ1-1	TGTGCCAGCATCTCAGGGACAGGGATCACTGAAGCTTTCTTT	CASISGTGITEAFF
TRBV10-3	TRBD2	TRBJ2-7	TGTGCCATCAGTGAGTTTACGGGAGGAGGGTACGAGCAGTACTTC	CAISEFTGGGYEQYF
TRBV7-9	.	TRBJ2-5	TGTGCCAGCAGCTTAGCCACGGGACTTCTAGAGACCCAGTACTTC	CASSLATGLLETQYF
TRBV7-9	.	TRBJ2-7	TGTGCCAGCAGCTGGGACGGCCCCGGGAGCAACGAGCAGTACTTC	CASSWDGPGSNEQYF
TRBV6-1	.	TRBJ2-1	TGTGCCAGCAGTGAAGCGCTTAGGACGGGGAGCGATGAGCAGTTCTTC	CASSEALRTGSDEQFF
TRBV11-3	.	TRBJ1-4	TGTGCCAGCAGCGGGGGGACGGGAAAAAAACTGTTTTTT	CASSGGTGKKLFF
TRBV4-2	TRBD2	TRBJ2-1	TGTGCCAGCAGCCAAGGACTAGCGTACTACAATGAGCAGTTCTTC	CASSQGLAYYNEQFF
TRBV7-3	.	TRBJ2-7	TGTGCCAGCAGCTTAGCGGGATCCTACGAGCAGTACTTC	CASSLAGSYEQYF
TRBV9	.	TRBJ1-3	TGTGCCAGCAGCGTAGAACAGGGAAACACCATATATTTT	CASSVEQGNTIYF
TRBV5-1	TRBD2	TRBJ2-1	TGCGCCAGCAGCTTGGCCCCTGGGGGAGGGTCCTACAATGAGCAGTTCTTC	CASSLAPGGGSYNEQFF
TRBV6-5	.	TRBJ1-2	TGTGCCAGCAGCTCGGGACTGCCCTATGGCTACACCTTC	CASSSGLPYGYTF
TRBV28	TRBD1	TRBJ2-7	TGTGCCAGCAGTTTTGAGTACAGGGGGCGCGAGCAGTACTTC	CASSFEYRGREQYF
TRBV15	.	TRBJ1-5	TGTGCCACCAGCAGACAGGGCAATCAGCCCCAGCATTTT	CATSRQGNQPQHF
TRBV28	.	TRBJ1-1	TGTGCCAGCAGTGCCTACAGGGATTGGAACACTGAAGCTTTCTTT	CASSAYRDWNTEAFF
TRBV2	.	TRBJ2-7	TGTGCCATTCAGGGATCTGTCCCCTACGAGCAGTACTTC	CAIQGSVPYEQYF
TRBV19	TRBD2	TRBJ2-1	TGTGCCAGTAGTATTAGCGGGAGGGCCCGGGATGAGCAGTTCTTC	CASSISGRARDEQFF